The 13 T cell receptor beta chains below all came from one sample that was sequenced in a study of beta chain features in type 1 diabetes. Expressed TCRB transcripts got sequenced, as all isolated RNA was reverse transcribed. TCRdb's table, derived via immunoSEQ multiplex PCR, lists solely in-frame clones and lacks some. The sample contains about 59,000 clones, around 63% of which appear only once. The sample consisted of Tregs from blood. All receptors derive from a woman between 18 and 29 years old in good health.

The V and J genes are TRBV5-6 and TRBJ2-5; 9 nucleotides agree with TRBD1. The CDR3 totals 16 residues. CDR1 and CDR2 from the germline V gene are SGHDT and YYEEEE. After removal of 0 bases from V and 5 bases from J, the junction contained 8 bases not matched to a gene. DNA for the CDR3: TGTGCCAGCAGCTTGGGGGGGACAGGGAGGCGGGAGACCCAGTACTTC. Its protein product is CASSLGGTGRRETQYF.

This clone was recorded a few times. The gene calls are TRBV7-2 and TRBJ1-1, with D possibly being TRBD1 (6 bases). In germline, CDR1 is SGHTA, CDR2 FQGNSA. V dropped 2 bases and J dropped 13 bases, with 17 bases sitting between them. The CDR3 consists of 13 residues. The CDR3 sequence is CASSLQGYQAGFF. CDR3 in DNA: TGTGCCAGCAGCTTACAGGGGTATCAAGCTGGTTTCTTT.

The J gene is TRBJ2-5, the V gene TRBV7-6; 9 bases match TRBD2. This CDR3 is built from 14 residues. Losses at the gene ends were 6 bases for V and 5 bases for J; bases not matched to a gene: 7. Per germline, CDR1 SGHVS and CDR2 FNYEAQ. The CDR3 bases are TGTGCCAGCAGTCCTGGACTAGCGAGTGAGACCCAGTACTTC. Amino acid sequence: CASSPGLASETQYF.

The rearrangement links TRBV5-1 to TRBJ2-3; D possibly corresponds to TRBD1 (6 bases). The CDR3 consists of 14 residues. CDR1 and CDR2 (germline): SGHRS, YFSETQ. Trimming cost V 4 bases and J 6 bases, with 15 bases left between them. This CDR3 reads CASSQRTERDTQYF. CDR3 DNA sequence: TGCGCCAGCAGCCAGCGGACAGAAAGGGATACGCAGTATTTT.

The chain couples TRBV29-1 to TRBJ2-7; possibly TRBD1 for D (5 bases). Trimming took off 4 bases at V and 5 bases at J, with 9 bases between the two ends. The CDR3 is made up of 11 amino acids. Germline values: CDR1 SQVTM, CDR2 ANQGSEA. In DNA, the CDR3 is TGCAGCGTTGCCGGCAGGGACGAGCAGTACTTC. It specifies CSVAGRDEQYF.

The chain employs TRBV5-1 and TRBJ2-6, with 8 bases lining up with TRBD1. Germline values: CDR1 SGHRS, CDR2 YFSETQ. CDR3 length: 15 amino acids. Trimming cost V 3 bases and J 2 bases; bases outside gene matches: 1. The DNA for the CDR3 is TGCGCCAGCAGCTCAGGGGGCACTGGGGCCAACGTCCTGACTTTC. Amino acid sequence: CASSSGGTGANVLTF.

This sequence joins TRBV2 and TRBJ1-1; a weak D match, TRBD1 (6 bases). Germline V lookup: CDR1 SNHLY, CDR2 FYNNEI. The germline V and J ends were trimmed by 0 bases and 1 base, with 9 bases remaining between them. The CDR3 runs to 15 residues. The DNA for the CDR3 is TGTGCCAGCAGTGAAGCGGGCAGGGGGAACACTGAAGCTTTCTTT. Protein sequence: CASSEAGRGNTEAFF.

The rearrangement joins TRBV18 to TRBJ1-1; D perhaps matches TRBD1 (5 bases). This CDR3 has 15 residues. Trimming took off 1 base at V and 1 base at J, with 10 bases between the two ends. Germline lookup yields CDR1 KGHSH and CDR2 LQKENI. The CDR3 bases are TGTGCCAGCTCACCACGTATGGGGGGGAACACTGAAGCTTTCTTT. It codes for CASSPRMGGNTEAFF.

The chain joins TRBV2 to TRBJ2-3, with 7 bases that match TRBD2. With V trimmed by 4 bases and J by 2 bases, 3 bases remained unmatched. Per germline, CDR1 SNHLY and CDR2 FYNNEI. The CDR3 covers 14 residues. The CDR3 DNA reads as TGTGCCAGCAGTGTACTAGCGATCACAGATACGCAGTATTTT. Its translation: CASSVLAITDTQYF.

This clone turned up a few times. The rearrangement joins TRBV14 to TRBJ2-3; TRBD2 agrees at 10 bases. With V trimmed by 5 bases and J by 4 bases, 15 bases remained unmatched. Germline V CDR1 and CDR2: SGHDN, FVKESK. The CDR3 is made up of 18 amino acids. CDR3 sequence: CASSSHPISGGTADTQYF. In nucleotides, the CDR3 is TGTGCCAGCAGCTCCCACCCGATTAGCGGGGGGACCGCAGATACGCAGTATTTT.

This clone was seen a few times. The gene calls are TRBV7-9 and TRBJ2-7; D is possibly TRBD1 (5 bases). This CDR3 spans 15 amino acids. CDR1 is SEHNR, CDR2 FQNEAQ, per germline (reference sequence). The ends were cut back, 5 bases at V and 0 bases at J, with 14 bases in the middle. In nucleotides, the CDR3 is TGTGCCAGCAGCCAGACAGATACGTCCTCCTACGAGCAGTACTTC. As protein: CASSQTDTSSYEQYF.

The CDR3 spells CASSLETSGNHEQYF. The CDR3 DNA reads as TGTGCCAGCAGCCTGGAGACTAGCGGGAACCACGAGCAGTACTTC. V gene TRBV11-3 combines with J gene TRBJ2-7; 11 nucleotides line up with TRBD2. The CDR3 is 15 residues long. Unmatched junction bases numbered 8, after V lost 5 bases and J lost 5 bases. Germline V lookup: CDR1 SGHNT, CDR2 YENEEA.

This chain joins TRBV7-9 and TRBJ2-1; TRBD2 matches 8 bases. CDR3 length equals 15 residues. V was pared by 3 bases and J by 10 bases, with 11 bases of the junction left unmatched. Germline-derived CDR1 and CDR2 are SEHNR and FQNEAQ (reference sequence). The CDR3 coding sequence is TGTGCCAGCAGCTTCGCGGTGGGGATAGCGGGGGAGCAGTTCTTC. As protein: CASSFAVGIAGEQFF.